Sequencing of this TCR beta chain was carried out in a study of blood T cell repertoires in COVID-19. Study background: The origin of the acute and convalescent COVID-19 samples was the United States, Italy and Spain. Sample material is recorded as cDNA or gDNA derived from T cells, B-cell-depleted T cells, or PBMCs.

The authors' processing: Amplification with reference gene primers provided the estimates of nucleated cell counts. The method was immunoSEQ multiplex PCR; TCRdb's version includes in-frame clones alone and lacks a portion of them. That table furnishes V, J and clone size, whereas the DNA furnished D and trimming. The data show 95,000 to 110,000 clones, roughly 85% seen once. Germline lookup yields CDR1 SGHRS and CDR2 YFSETQ. The CDR3 has 13 residues. V gave up 0 bases and J gave up 4 bases, with 6 bases separating them. Source material: peripheral blood. This receptor was identified in a man aged 45-65 years in a cohort sampled during active COVID-19. The J gene is TRBJ2-3, the V gene TRBV5-1; D gene ambiguous. CDR3 protein: CASSLGHADTQYF. The CDR3 bases are TGCGCCAGCAGCTTGGGACATGCAGATACGCAGTATTTT.